Below, 19 T cell receptor beta chains from the same sample are listed, as sequenced in a study of neurological immune-mediated disorders. MiXCR, applied by TCRdb to the 5' RACE reads, yields one record per CDR3 protein. Of about 120,000 distinct CDR3 sequences listed, about 3.4% are singletons. Sequences were obtained from PBMCs. These receptors all stem from a woman in her thirties with multiple sclerosis.

In this sample, this clonotype turned up many times. The J gene is TRBJ1-6, the V gene TRBV9; tentative D call: TRBD1 (5 bases). Per the germline V gene, CDR1 is SGDLS and CDR2 is YYNGEE. The ends were cut back, 4 bases at V and 8 bases at J, with 16 bases in the middle. The CDR3 runs 15 residues. The CDR3 region has the DNA TGTGCCAGCAGCACCGGCGGGGGGTTGGATTCACCCCTCCACTTT. It translates to CASSTGGGLDSPLHF.

Many counts were recorded for this clonotype. The rearrangement joins TRBV4-3 to TRBJ1-1; 7 bases fit TRBD1. The CDR3 is 15 residues long. Germline values: CDR1 LGHNA, CDR2 YSLEER. Trimming took 0 bases from V and 5 from J; bases not matched to a gene: 6. This chain's CDR3 is CASSQESFRGTEAFF. CDR3 DNA sequence: TGCGCCAGCAGCCAAGAGTCGTTCAGGGGGACTGAAGCTTTCTTT.

This clonotype came up many times. The gene calls are TRBV7-8 and TRBJ2-7; weak D call: TRBD1 (6 bases). The CDR3 is 17 residues long. Germline CDR1 SGHVS, CDR2 FQNEAQ. V was cut by 8 bases and J by 0 bases, with 23 bases left in between. The CDR3 spells CASGGQPKYPLSYEQYF. For the CDR3, the DNA is TGTGCCAGCGGAGGACAGCCGAAATATCCACTCTCCTACGAGCAGTACTTC. Complete variable domain (other parts from reference TRBV7-8 and TRBJ2-7): GAGVSQSPRYKVAKRGQDVALRCDPISGHVSLFWYQQALGQGPEFLTYFQNEAQLDKSGLPSDRFFAERPEGSVSTLKIQRTQQEDSAVYLCASGGQPKYPLSYEQYFGPGTRLTVT.

This clonotype was found many times. J is TRBJ2-2 and V is TRBV5-1, with a possible D match to TRBD2 (5 bases). V was clipped by 4 bases and J by 4 bases, with 14 bases between them. Germline lookup yields CDR1 SGHRS and CDR2 YFSETQ. The CDR3 consists of 15 residues. CDR3 residues: CASSPGTHLTGELFF. The CDR3 DNA reads as TGCGCCAGCAGCCCGGGAACCCACCTCACCGGGGAGCTGTTTTTT.

This clonotype has at least ten counts. CDR3: CASSQGSGGFTDTQYF. As DNA, the CDR3 is TGTGCCAGCAGCCAAGGATCGGGCGGATTTACAGATACGCAGTATTTT. V is TRBV14 and J is TRBJ2-3; D is ambiguous. CDR1 and CDR2 (germline): SGHDN, FVKESK. V dropped 1 base and J dropped 3 bases, with 14 bases sitting between them. CDR3 size: 16 residues.

In this sample, this clonotype turned up many times. The chain has TRBV29-1 and TRBJ2-7; D gene uncertain. Per germline, CDR1 SQVTM and CDR2 ANQGSEA. CDR3 size: 13 residues. V was cut by 4 bases and J by 0 bases, with 10 bases left in between. The chain's CDR3 is CSVGTTHSYEQYF. Here the CDR3 DNA reads TGCAGCGTTGGGACGACGCACTCCTACGAGCAGTACTTC.

Remarks on this clonotype: A single base separates this from a much larger clone, so it may be a read error. Here the CDR3 reads CASRENSGGIYEQYF. The CDR3 DNA reads as TGTGCCAGCAGAGAGAATAGCGGGGGGATCTACGAGCAGTACTTC. This chain links TRBV12-3 or TRBV12-4 with TRBJ2-7; 10 nucleotides match TRBD2. The ends lost 6 bases at V and 3 bases at J; junction bases unmatched: 8. This CDR3 contains 15 residues.

In this sample, this clonotype turned up many times. The rearrangement links TRBV5-1 to TRBJ1-5, with D hard to call. The CDR3 consists of 12 residues. Germline values: CDR1 SGHRS, CDR2 YFSETQ. Trimming took 0 bases from V and 8 from J, leaving 6 bases between them. CDR3 coding DNA: TGCGCCAGCAGCTTGGATGGGGAGCCCCAGCATTTT. Translation gives CASSLDGEPQHF.

This clonotype was detected ten times or more. This chain uses TRBV20-1 with TRBJ1-5, with 7 bases fitting TRBD1. The CDR3 covers 13 residues. CDR1 and CDR2 from the germline V gene are DFQATT and SNEGSKA (reference sequence). Trimming at V came to 6 bases and at J to 7 bases, leaving 9 bases not matched to a gene. CDR3 DNA sequence: TGCAGTGCCCTCGACAGGGTCGAGCAGCCCCAGCATTTT. It is translated as CSALDRVEQPQHF.

This clonotype was picked up many times. The chain combines TRBV20-1 with TRBJ2-5; TRBD2 agrees at 13 bases. Germline V gene sequence: CDR1 DFQATT, CDR2 SNEGSKA (reference sequence). This CDR3 is built from 16 residues. With 4 bases clipped from V and 4 bases from J, the junction kept 9 bases outside the gene matches. As DNA, the CDR3 is TGCAGTGCTACTCGGACTAGCGGGAGTAGGGGAGAGACCCAGTACTTC. It is translated as CSATRTSGSRGETQYF.

The sample holds many counts of this clonotype. The gene calls are TRBV3-1 and TRBJ2-3; D call uncertain. The CDR3 is made up of 12 amino acids. Germline V CDR1 and CDR2: LGHDT, YNNKEL (reference sequence). Trimming stripped 0 bases from V and 7 bases from J, with 5 bases between. CDR3 sequence (DNA): TGTGCCAGCAGCCAAGATAGAAATACGCAGTATTTT. Amino acid sequence: CASSQDRNTQYF.

This clonotype was counted ten times or more. The chain couples TRBV5-5 to TRBJ2-1; 10 bases match TRBD1. This CDR3 spans 15 amino acids. Losses at the gene ends were 3 bases for V and 5 bases for J; bases not matched to a gene: 5. Germline V CDR1 and CDR2: SGHKS, YYEKEE (reference sequence). The CDR3 coding sequence is TGTGCCAGCAGCTCCCCGGGACAGGGGCACAATGAGCAGTTCTTC. The encoded protein is CASSSPGQGHNEQFF.

This clonotype came up many times. The chain has TRBV5-1 and TRBJ1-1; 7 bases are shared with TRBD1. Germline CDR1 is SGHRS and CDR2 is YFSETQ. V shed 4 bases and J 5 bases; nucleotides not matched to a gene: 11. The CDR3 runs to 15 residues. The CDR3 nucleotides read TGCGCCAGCAGCCCGAGGGAGGGGGCGAGAACTGAAGCTTTCTTT. Translated: CASSPREGARTEAFF.

This clonotype was detected ten times or more. The chain combines TRBV12-3 or TRBV12-4 with TRBJ2-7; D ambiguous. V lost 6 bases, J lost 3 bases, and 9 bases lay in between. This CDR3 is built from 12 residues. The CDR3 sequence is CASSQKSYEQYF. The CDR3 bases are TGTGCCAGCAGCCAGAAAAGCTACGAGCAGTACTTC.

This clonotype was recorded many times. The V and J genes are TRBV4-1 and TRBJ1-4; D possibly corresponds to TRBD1 (5 bases). Germline-derived CDR1 and CDR2 are MGHRA and YSYEKL. The CDR3 spans 17 residues. Between the trimmed V and J ends, which lost 0 bases and 7 bases, there was a span of 18 bases. CDR3 residues: CASSQELQGRGFEKLFF. CDR3 nucleotide sequence: TGCGCCAGCAGCCAAGAGTTGCAGGGACGGGGTTTTGAAAAACTGTTTTTT.

In this sample, this clonotype turned up many times. The rearrangement uses TRBV6-5 and TRBJ1-1; D possibly corresponds to TRBD1 (6 bases). From germline, CDR1 is MNHEY and CDR2 SVGAGI. Between the trimmed V and J ends, which lost 7 bases and 9 bases, there was a span of 15 bases. The CDR3 totals 12 residues. The CDR3 bases are TGTGCCAGCATCAGAGGGGGAGGCAAAGCTTTCTTT. It encodes CASIRGGGKAFF.

This clonotype was picked up many times. V gene TRBV7-2 combines with J gene TRBJ2-3; D may be TRBD1 (6 bases). The CDR3 has 14 amino acids. V was clipped by 1 base and J by 5 bases, with 10 bases between them. Germline V lookup: CDR1 SGHTA, CDR2 FQGNSA. CDR3: CASSLDRVVDTQYF. CDR3 in DNA: TGTGCCAGCAGCTTAGACAGGGTAGTAGATACGCAGTATTTT. Full variable domain (remainder filled in from reference TRBV7-2 and TRBJ2-3): GAGVSQSPSNKVTEKGKDVELRCDPISGHTALYWYRQSLGQGLEFLIYFQGNSAPDKSGLPSDRFSAERTGGSVSTLTIQRTQQEDSAVYLCASSLDRVVDTQYFGPGTRLTVL.

The sample holds many counts of this clonotype. J is TRBJ2-1 and V is TRBV9; 9 bases fit TRBD1. Germline loops: CDR1 SGDLS, CDR2 YYNGEE. After removal of 3 bases from V and 9 bases from J, the junction contained 7 bases not matched to a gene. The CDR3 extends over 14 amino acids. DNA for the CDR3: TGTGCCAGCAGCGCCGGGACAGGGAAAAGTGAGCAGTTCTTC. Translation gives CASSAGTGKSEQFF.

This clonotype was seen ten or more times. The genes are TRBV5-6 and TRBJ2-7; unclear D gene. Germline V gene sequence: CDR1 SGHDT, CDR2 YYEEEE. The CDR3 is 14 residues long. Trimming removed 1 base at V and 3 bases at J, with 11 bases between. This chain's CDR3 is CASSLTEKIYEQYF. In nucleotides, the CDR3 is TGTGCCAGCAGCTTGACTGAGAAAATCTACGAGCAGTACTTC. Using reference TRBV5-6 and TRBJ2-7 for the parts outside the CDR3, the full variable domain is DAGVTQSPTHLIKTRGQQVTLRCSPKSGHDTVSWYQQALGQGPQFIFQYYEEEERQRGNFPDRFSGHQFPNYSSELNVNALLLGDSALYLCASSLTEKIYEQYFGPGTRLTVT.